A single sample is the source of the 32 T cell receptor beta chains below, sequenced in a study of blood T cell repertoires in COVID-19. Repertoires were generated with immunoSEQ multiplex PCR, while TCRdb's copy carries only in-frame clones and drops some. Of approximately 130,000 clones in the sample, around 85% were seen once. The sequenced material came from peripheral blood. Source of these receptors: a human donor in a cohort sampled during active COVID-19.

This chain joins TRBV7-2 and TRBJ1-3, with D tentatively TRBD1 (6 bases). Trimming took 1 base from V and 0 from J, leaving 16 bases between them. Germline CDR1 is SGHTA and CDR2 is FQGNSA. This CDR3 is 18 amino acids long. The CDR3 DNA is TGTGCCAGCAGCTTAGGGTCTTCAGGGGAACGCTCTGGAAACACCATATATTTT. It specifies CASSLGSSGERSGNTIYF.

The genes are TRBV7-2 and TRBJ2-7, with 8 bases fitting TRBD2. V shed 3 bases, J shed 7 bases, and the junction held 5 bases outside the gene matches. The CDR3 consists of 13 residues. Germline lookup yields CDR1 SGHTA and CDR2 FQGNSA. The CDR3, as DNA: TGTGCCAGCAGCTTCACGGGGGGGCAAGAGCAGTACTTC. Protein sequence: CASSFTGGQEQYF.

A single count supports this clone. The chain is built from TRBV9 and TRBJ1-3; D is perhaps TRBD1 (5 bases). V lost 4 bases, J lost 2 bases, and 16 bases lay in between. The CDR3 spans 16 residues. Looked up from germline, CDR1 is SGDLS and CDR2 is YYNGEE. The CDR3 reads CASSPDPRGAGNTIYF. The DNA for the CDR3 is TGTGCCAGCAGCCCCGACCCTCGGGGGGCTGGAAACACCATATATTTT.

This clone was counted between two and nine times. The chain is built from TRBV6-2 or TRBV6-3 and TRBJ2-7, with 7 bases matching TRBD1. This CDR3 spans 14 amino acids. With V trimmed by 7 bases and J by 1 base, 7 bases remained unmatched. Germline CDR1 MNHEY, CDR2 SVGEGT. The CDR3 loop reads CASTPRDSSYEQYF. The CDR3 DNA reads TGTGCCAGCACCCCCCGGGACAGTTCCTACGAGCAGTACTTC.

This clone was picked up a small number of times. The chain joins TRBV5-1 to TRBJ2-1; TRBD1 matches at 9 bases. This CDR3 contains 14 residues. Trimming at V came to 4 bases and at J to 12 bases, leaving 11 bases not matched to a gene. Germline V gene lookup returns CDR1 SGHRS and CDR2 YFSETQ. The CDR3 here is CASSRDRVLGGQFF. Written as DNA, the CDR3 is TGCGCCAGCAGCCGGGACAGGGTGCTGGGTGGGCAGTTCTTC.

The DNA for the CDR3 is TGTGCCATCAGCTCCGACAAGGTTCGCACAGATACGCAGTATTTT. This encodes CAISSDKVRTDTQYF. The gene calls are TRBV10-3 and TRBJ2-3; unclear D gene. This CDR3 comprises 15 residues. Trimming left V 6 bases short and J 1 base short, with 14 bases between. Germline V lookup: CDR1 ENHRY, CDR2 SYGVKD.

This chain uses TRBV5-1 with TRBJ1-3; D ambiguous. CDR1 is SGHRS, CDR2 YFSETQ, per germline. Trimming cost V 0 bases and J 0 bases, with 10 bases left between them. The CDR3 has 16 amino acids. For the CDR3, the DNA is TGCGCCAGCAGCTTGGCCGGGTCGGCCTCTGGAAACACCATATATTTT. Residues: CASSLAGSASGNTIYF.

This chain uses TRBV27 with TRBJ2-5, with D possibly matching TRBD1 (5 bases). The CDR3 length is 13 residues. CDR1 is MNHEY, CDR2 SMNVEV, per germline (reference sequence). V shed 4 bases and J shed 5 bases, with 11 bases lying between them. CDR3 amino acids: CASSSGLRETQYF. The CDR3 DNA is TGTGCCAGCAGTTCAGGGTTAAGGGAGACCCAGTACTTC.

DNA of the CDR3: TGTGCCAGCAGCTCGGGCACCGGGGAGCTGTTTTTT. Its translation: CASSSGTGELFF. The J gene is TRBJ2-2, the V gene TRBV7-9, with no clear D. The germline gives CDR1 SEHNR, CDR2 FQNEAQ (reference sequence). This CDR3 is built from 12 residues. The germline V and J ends were trimmed by 4 bases and 4 bases, with 4 bases remaining between them.

The chain carries TRBV15 and TRBJ2-3; TRBD1 aligns across 7 bases. The CDR3 spans 16 residues. Trimming cost V 4 bases and J 3 bases; bases outside gene matches: 10. CDR1 and CDR2 from the germline V gene are LNHNV and YYDKDF (reference sequence). The chain's CDR3 is CATSNIRGLGTDTQYF. CDR3 DNA: TGTGCCACCAGCAATATCAGGGGGTTGGGGACAGATACGCAGTATTTT.

This clone was counted a single time. The chain employs TRBV7-2 and TRBJ2-5; D perhaps matches TRBD1 (6 bases). The CDR3 has 16 residues. Germline V CDR1 and CDR2: SGHTA, FQGNSA. V shed 1 base and J shed 1 base, with 13 bases lying between them. In nucleotides, the CDR3 is TGTGCCAGCAGCTTAGGTCCGGGACAAACCCAAGAGACCCAGTACTTC. It is translated as CASSLGPGQTQETQYF.

The chain carries TRBV3-1 (or the pseudogene TRBV3-2) and TRBJ1-3, with D perhaps matching TRBD1 (6 bases). V lost 1 base and J lost 7, with 14 bases in between. The CDR3 totals 15 residues. CDR1 and CDR2 from the germline V gene are LGHDT and YNNKEL (reference sequence). The CDR3 region has the DNA TGTGCCAGCAGCCAAGCATCTGACAGGATGAACACCATATATTTT. It codes for CASSQASDRMNTIYF.

The rearrangement links TRBV11-2 to TRBJ2-1; 7 bases match TRBD1. The CDR3 is 15 amino acids. The trim removed 5 bases at V and 7 bases at J, leaving 11 bases unmatched. Germline CDR1 SGHAT, CDR2 FQNNGV. CDR3: CASSPDRVLGNEQFF. The CDR3 DNA is TGTGCCAGCAGCCCCGACAGGGTTTTAGGTAATGAGCAGTTCTTC.

This chain uses TRBV6-7 with TRBJ2-5; tentatively, D is TRBD2 (5 bases). TRBV6-7 is an ORF, and what it does is uncertain. V lost 6 bases and J 4 bases, leaving 21 bases between the germline ends. This CDR3 contains 16 residues. This CDR3 reads CASRDLKHRRGETQYF. The CDR3 coding sequence is TGTGCCAGCAGGGACCTCAAGCATCGTCGGGGAGAGACCCAGTACTTC.

The genes are TRBV18 and TRBJ1-6; D remains ambiguous. This CDR3 is 12 amino acids long. Trimming removed 4 bases at V and 6 bases at J, with 4 bases between. The germline V gene encodes CDR1 KGHSH and CDR2 LQKENI. The chain's CDR3 is CASSRSNSPLHF. For the CDR3, the DNA is TGTGCCAGCTCACGGAGTAATTCACCCCTCCACTTT.

The chain is built from TRBV6-5 and TRBJ1-3; perhaps TRBD1 as D (6 bases). Germline CDR1 reads MNHEY; CDR2 reads SVGAGI. This CDR3 region has 13 residues. Trimming removed 7 bases from V and 3 bases from J, with 10 bases in between. The DNA for the CDR3 is TGTGCCAGCACGGGGGGCGGTGGAAACACCATATATTTT. Encoded protein: CASTGGGGNTIYF.

V and J are TRBV20-1 and TRBJ1-3, with no clear D. The CDR3 totals 11 residues. Looked up from germline, CDR1 is DFQATT and CDR2 is SNEGSKA (reference sequence). CDR3 amino acids: CSDFTGNTIYF. The CDR3 nucleotides read TGCAGCGACTTCACTGGAAACACCATATATTTT.

The V gene is TRBV24-1, the J gene TRBJ2-1, with TRBD2 matching 7 bases. This CDR3 is 17 amino acids long. The germline gives CDR1 KGHDR, CDR2 SFDVKD. The ends lost 3 bases at V and 1 base at J; junction bases unmatched: 8. CDR3 in DNA: TGTGCCACCAGTGATCCCCGATACGGGGGGTCCTACAATGAGCAGTTCTTC. The encoded protein is CATSDPRYGGSYNEQFF.

This rearrangement joins TRBV15 to TRBJ2-2; no definite D call. V shed 7 bases and J shed 1 base, with 7 bases lying between them. CDR1 and CDR2 (germline): LNHNV, YYDKDF (reference sequence). The CDR3 spans 13 residues. CDR3 sequence reads: CATTPGNTGELFF. In nucleotides, the CDR3 is TGTGCCACCACACCAGGGAACACCGGGGAGCTGTTTTTT.

V and J are TRBV27 and TRBJ2-5; possibly TRBD2 for D (5 bases). CDR1 MNHEY and CDR2 SMNVEV come from the germline V gene (reference sequence). The CDR3 length is 12 residues. The V end lost 8 bases, the J end lost 5 bases, and 12 bases lay between the germline ends. The CDR3 loop is CASPPSSETQYF. The CDR3 coding sequence is TGTGCCAGCCCACCTAGCTCGGAGACCCAGTACTTC.

The CDR3 spells CASSLMTEEQFF. Written as DNA, the CDR3 is TGTGCCAGCAGCTTAATGACAGAGGAGCAGTTCTTC. This chain uses TRBV11-2 with TRBJ2-1; TRBD1 might be the D (5 bases). From germline, CDR1 is SGHAT and CDR2 FQNNGV. The CDR3 loop spans 12 amino acids. Deletions cut 2 bases from V and 10 bases from J, with 9 bases between.

V gene TRBV5-1 combines with J gene TRBJ2-2, with 7 positions matching TRBD1. V was pared by 0 bases and J by 4 bases, with 3 bases of the junction left unmatched. The CDR3 runs to 15 residues. The V gene's germline CDR1 is SGHRS and CDR2 YFSETQ. CDR3: CASSLEGASTGELFF. As DNA, the CDR3 is TGCGCCAGCAGCTTGGAGGGGGCGAGCACCGGGGAGCTGTTTTTT.

This clone appeared a single time. V and J are TRBV7-2 and TRBJ2-1; TRBD2 aligns across 10 bases. The CDR3 totals 15 residues. Germline trimming cut 5 bases from V and 7 bases from J; bases unmatched to any gene: 8. Germline-derived CDR1 and CDR2 are SGHTA and FQGNSA. DNA for the CDR3: TGTGCCAGCAGCCCCTTAGCGGGAGGTAGGAATGAGCAGTTCTTC. Protein: CASSPLAGGRNEQFF. The complete variable domain, with remaining parts taken from reference TRBV7-2 and TRBJ2-1, reads GAGVSQSPSNKVTEKGKDVELRCDPISGHTALYWYRQSLGQGLEFLIYFQGNSAPDKSGLPSDRFSAERTGGSVSTLTIQRTQQEDSAVYLCASSPLAGGRNEQFFGPGTRLTVL.

The chain employs TRBV27 and TRBJ2-7; D is perhaps TRBD1 (6 bases). In germline, CDR1 is MNHEY, CDR2 SMNVEV (reference sequence). Trimming shortened V by 5 bases and J by 7 bases, and 18 bases separated the two germline ends. The CDR3 runs to 14 residues. The CDR3 region has the DNA TGTGCCAGCAGTCTGACAGGCAATGACAGGGAGCAGTACTTC. Its protein is CASSLTGNDREQYF.

This clone came up once. This chain joins TRBV3-1 (or the pseudogene TRBV3-2) and TRBJ1-5; 7 bases agree with TRBD1. The J segment lost 0 bases and the V segment lost 5 bases, leaving 7 bases of the junction unmatched. CDR3 length: 16 residues. The germline V gene encodes CDR1 LGHDT and CDR2 YNNKEL (reference sequence). The CDR3 is CASSTRTGYSNQPQHF. In nucleotides, the CDR3 is TGTGCCAGCAGCACCCGGACAGGTTATAGCAATCAGCCCCAGCATTTT.

The gene calls are TRBV3-1 (or the pseudogene TRBV3-2) and TRBJ1-1, with 8 bases lining up with TRBD1. With V trimmed by 4 bases and J by 6 bases, 13 bases remained unmatched. This CDR3 comprises 16 residues. Germline-derived CDR1 and CDR2 are LGHDT and YNNKEL (reference sequence). The CDR3 region is CASSLTGQGRGSEAFF. Here the CDR3 DNA reads TGTGCCAGCAGCCTTACAGGACAGGGTAGAGGATCTGAAGCTTTCTTT.

V gene TRBV3-1 (or the pseudogene TRBV3-2) combines with J gene TRBJ2-7, with 10 nucleotides matching TRBD2. Germline V gene sequence: CDR1 LGHDT, CDR2 YNNKEL (reference sequence). This CDR3 is 20 amino acids long. Unmatched junction bases numbered 16, after V lost 1 base and J lost 1 base. CDR3 protein: CASSQVKSVAGGPDSYEQYV. DNA of the CDR3: TGTGCCAGCAGCCAAGTTAAATCTGTAGCGGGAGGCCCTGATTCCTACGAGCAGTACGTC.

The rearrangement uses TRBV9 and TRBJ1-1; a weak D match, TRBD1 (6 bases). V dropped 0 bases and J dropped 0 bases, with 18 bases sitting between them. CDR1 is SGDLS and CDR2 is YYNGEE in the germline V gene. This CDR3 has 18 residues. This chain's CDR3 is CASSVGAWVDSMNTEAFF. The CDR3 coding sequence is TGTGCCAGCAGCGTAGGGGCGTGGGTGGACAGCATGAACACTGAAGCTTTCTTT.

The V and J genes are TRBV9 and TRBJ2-5; 14 nucleotides align to TRBD2. Germline V gene lookup returns CDR1 SGDLS and CDR2 YYNGEE. The V and J ends lost 0 bases and 5 bases, in that order; junction bases with no gene match: 6. The CDR3 totals 17 residues. The CDR3 bases are TGTGCCAGCAGCGTAGAAGGACTAGCGGGAGGCTCCGAGACCCAGTACTTC. Amino acids: CASSVEGLAGGSETQYF.

This clone was seen only once. The chain uses TRBV3-1 (or the pseudogene TRBV3-2) and TRBJ2-7, with D possibly matching TRBD1 (5 bases). This CDR3 contains 12 residues. Trimming shortened V by 4 bases and J by 2 bases, and 6 bases separated the two germline ends. Germline-derived CDR1 and CDR2 are LGHDT and YNNKEL (reference sequence). The CDR3 region has the DNA TGTGCCAGCAGCCTAGGGGCCTACGAGCAGTACTTC. It codes for CASSLGAYEQYF.

The V gene is TRBV5-1, the J gene TRBJ2-3, with TRBD2 as a possible D gene (5 bases). CDR1 is SGHRS and CDR2 is YFSETQ in the germline V gene. There are 14 residues in the CDR3. Trimming stripped 2 bases from V and 2 bases from J, with 9 bases between. CDR3 in DNA: TGCGCCAGCAGCTTTACTAGGTTCACAGATACGCAGTATTTT. It specifies CASSFTRFTDTQYF.

The V gene is TRBV9, the J gene TRBJ2-2, with 9 nucleotides matching TRBD1. CDR3 length: 16 amino acids. Germline V gene data show CDR1 as SGDLS and CDR2 as YYNGEE. V lost 1 base, J lost 6 bases, and 7 bases stayed unmatched. CDR3 loop: CASSVRGTGSPGELFF. The CDR3 region has the DNA TGTGCCAGCAGCGTACGTGGGACAGGGTCGCCCGGGGAGCTGTTTTTT. Full variable domain (remainder filled in from reference TRBV9 and TRBJ2-2): DSGVTQTPKHLITATGQRVTLRCSPRSGDLSVYWYQQSLDQGLQFLIQYYNGEERAKGNILERFSAQQFPDLHSELNLSSLELGDSALYFCASSVRGTGSPGELFFGEGSRLTVL.